Below are 10 T cell receptor delta chains sequenced from a single sample in a study of gamma-delta T cells after stem cell transplantation. With CATT, TCRdb re-called clones from the RT-PCR reads. Of approximately 200 delta-chain clones listed, 3.5% to 5.5% were seen once; the top ten hold 10%. Material for sequencing was gamma-delta T cells. The receptors shown here come from a human donor. It is not recorded whose cells these are; they may come from a transplant donor. This table probably holds off-target reads from a library built for another chain.

This clone was detected only a few times. The V gene is TRDV1, the J gene TRDJ1; 13 nucleotides agree with TRDD3. Per germline, CDR1 TSWWSYY and CDR2 QGS. The ends lost 5 bases at V and 11 bases at J; junction bases unmatched: 23. The CDR3 length is 19 residues. CDR3 amino acids: CALGNDSYLLLGDTKGLIF. The CDR3 DNA sequence: TGTGCTCTTGGGAACGATTCCTACCTTTTACTGGGGGATACGAAGGGGCTCATCTTT.

The CDR3 loop is CACDTWGMITDKLIF. DNA for the CDR3: TGTGCCTGTGACACCTGGGGGATGATCACCGATAAACTCATCTTT. This sequence joins TRDV2 and TRDJ1, with TRDD3 matching over 8 bases. CDR3 length equals 15 residues. V trimming: 0 bases; J trimming: 1 base; junction bases outside the gene matches: 3. Germline V gives CDR1 GEAIGNYY, CDR2 EKD.

In this sample, this clone turned up a few times. This rearrangement joins TRDV1 to TRDJ3; D possibly corresponds to TRDD3 (5 bases). V was cut by 0 bases and J by 0 bases, with 9 bases left in between. There are 18 residues in the CDR3. In germline, CDR1 is TSWWSYY, CDR2 QGS. The CDR3 DNA reads as TGTGCTCTTGGGGAACTAGGGGGTAGCTCCTGGGACACCCGACAGATGTTTTTC. It is translated as CALGELGGSSWDTRQMFF.

This clone was counted between two and nine times. V usage is TRDV2 and J usage is TRDJ3; 10 bases are a match to TRDD3. The CDR3 contains 21 residues. V shed 0 bases and J 0 bases; nucleotides not matched to a gene: 10. Germline V lookup: CDR1 GEAIGNYY, CDR2 EKD. CDR3 DNA: TGTGCCTGTGACACCAGACTGGGGGATTCCATGCCCTCCTGGGACACCCGACAGATGTTTTTC. Translating it yields CACDTRLGDSMPSWDTRQMFF.

To note about this clone: Relative to the germline gene, one junction end is altered; a read error may explain this. V gene TRDV2 combines with J gene TRDJ2, with D perhaps TRDD3 (6 bases). CDR1 and CDR2 (germline): GEAIGNYY, EKD. This CDR3 has 17 residues. The CDR3 loop is CACGTVGDAHLTAQLFF. CDR3 DNA: TGTGCCTGTGGCACCGTTGGGGATGCACATTTGACAGCACAACTCTTCTTT.

V gene TRDV2 combines with J gene TRDJ3, with TRDD3 identical over 7 bases. Germline-derived CDR1 and CDR2 are GEAIGNYY and EKD. With 0 bases clipped from V and 0 bases from J, the junction kept 4 bases outside the gene matches. This CDR3 is 18 amino acids long. The CDR3 protein is CACDTAGGSSWDTRQMFF. The CDR3 DNA sequence: TGTGCCTGTGACACCGCTGGGGGTAGCTCCTGGGACACCCGACAGATGTTTTTC.

This clone was counted only a few times. V and J are TRDV1 and TRDJ1, with 8 bases lining up with TRDD3. The CDR3 is made up of 18 amino acids. CDR1 and CDR2 from the germline V gene are TSWWSYY and QGS. The trim removed 3 bases at V and 0 bases at J, leaving 12 bases unmatched. CDR3 protein: CALGDKYWGREDTDKLIF. In nucleotides, the CDR3 is TGTGCTCTTGGGGACAAGTACTGGGGGCGAGAGGACACCGATAAACTCATCTTT.

This clone has more than one count but fewer than ten. The chain is built from TRDV2 and TRDJ1, with TRDD3 matching over 10 bases. Trimming at V came to 1 base and at J to 4 bases, leaving 2 bases not matched to a gene. The CDR3 has 14 residues. CDR1 GEAIGNYY and CDR2 EKD come from the germline V gene. For the CDR3, the DNA is TGTGCCTGTGACACACTGGGGGATTTCGATAAACTCATCTTT. Its protein is CACDTLGDFDKLIF.

This clone was observed a few times. The V call is TRDV2, the J call TRDJ1; 8 bases match TRDD3. The germline gives CDR1 GEAIGNYY, CDR2 EKD. The CDR3 sequence is 20 residues long. The junction had 17 bases not matched to a gene; V was cut back by 0 bases and J by 0 bases. The CDR3 loop is CACDTRPYWGPDPYTDKLIF. The CDR3, as DNA: TGTGCCTGTGACACCCGTCCCTACTGGGGGCCGGACCCCTACACCGATAAACTCATCTTT.

The V and J genes are TRDV2 and TRDJ3, with 8 positions matching TRDD3. The CDR3 is 19 amino acids. CDR1 GEAIGNYY and CDR2 EKD come from the germline V gene. V was clipped by 2 bases and J by 2 bases; unmatched bases: 10. As DNA, the CDR3 is TGTGCCTGTGACAAAGTACTGGGGGTTATAACCTGGGACACCCGACAGATGTTTTTC. Its translation: CACDKVLGVITWDTRQMFF.